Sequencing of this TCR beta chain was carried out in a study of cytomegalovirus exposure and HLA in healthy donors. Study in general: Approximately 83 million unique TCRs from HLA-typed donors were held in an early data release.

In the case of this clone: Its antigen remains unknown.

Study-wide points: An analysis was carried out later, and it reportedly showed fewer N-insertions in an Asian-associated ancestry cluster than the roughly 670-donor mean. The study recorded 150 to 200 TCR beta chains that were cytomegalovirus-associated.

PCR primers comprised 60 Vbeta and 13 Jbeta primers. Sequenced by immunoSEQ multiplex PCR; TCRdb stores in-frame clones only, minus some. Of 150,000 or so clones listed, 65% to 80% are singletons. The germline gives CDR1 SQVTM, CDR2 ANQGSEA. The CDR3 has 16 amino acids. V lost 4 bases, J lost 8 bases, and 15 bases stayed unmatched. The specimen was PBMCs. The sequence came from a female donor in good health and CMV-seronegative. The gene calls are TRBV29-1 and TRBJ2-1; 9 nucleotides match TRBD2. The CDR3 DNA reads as TGCAGCGTTGGGGGGGTTGGCGGGAGGGCACGACATGAGCAGTTCTTC. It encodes CSVGGVGGRARHEQFF.